The 26 T cell receptor beta chains in this list originate from one sample, sequenced in a study of OX40 agonist ivuxolimab in advanced cancers. TCRdb keeps only in-frame clones here, not all; method: immunoSEQ multiplex PCR. The sample comprises tens of thousands of clones, approximately 86% of which are singletons, and roughly 17% rests with the top ten. The sequencing here drew on CD4+ or CD8+ T cells sorted from blood, taken in a trial of the OX40 agonist ivuxolimab. All receptors come from an adult with an advanced solid tumor such as melanoma, head and neck, liver or kidney cancer.

This clone occurred once. The rearrangement joins TRBV28 to TRBJ1-6; possibly TRBD1 for D (6 bases). Germline V gene lookup returns CDR1 MDHEN and CDR2 SYDVKM. V dropped 5 bases and J dropped 10 bases, with 15 bases sitting between them. The CDR3 covers 14 residues. CDR3 loop: CASSGGGGASPLHF. In DNA, the CDR3 is TGTGCCAGCAGTGGGGGAGGGGGGGCATCACCCCTCCACTTT.

The rearrangement uses TRBV30 and TRBJ2-7; possible D gene TRBD2, 6 bases. V was pared by 4 bases and J by 6 bases, with 16 bases between. This CDR3 is built from 13 residues. Per the germline V gene, CDR1 is GTSNPN and CDR2 is SVGIG (reference sequence). CDR3 bases: TGTGCCTGGATCGTAGCGGCCTCCGGCGAGCAGTACTTC. Encoded protein: CAWIVAASGEQYF.

This clone was detected only a few times. The genes are TRBV7-9 and TRBJ2-7, with 8 bases that match TRBD2. With 7 bases clipped from V and 2 bases from J, the junction kept 10 bases outside the gene matches. The CDR3 has 15 residues. CDR1 is SEHNR and CDR2 is FQNEAQ in the germline V gene (reference sequence). For the CDR3, the DNA is TGTGCCAGCACAGGACTAGCTATCCCCGCCTACGAGCAGTACTTC. Its translation is CASTGLAIPAYEQYF. Looking up the rest from reference TRBV7-9 and TRBJ2-7 gives the full variable domain: DTGVSQNPRHKITKRGQNVTFRCDPISEHNRLYWYRQTLGQGPEFLTYFQNEAQLEKSRLLSDRFSAERPKGSFSTLEIQRTEQGDSAMYLCASTGLAIPAYEQYFGPGTRLTVT.

This chain joins TRBV2 and TRBJ2-7; D remains ambiguous. Germline values: CDR1 SNHLY, CDR2 FYNNEI. The CDR3 is made up of 11 amino acids. V dropped 6 bases and J dropped 3 bases, with 6 bases sitting between them. CDR3 sequence (DNA): TGTGCCAGCAGGATCTACTACGAGCAGTACTTC. This translates into CASRIYYEQYF.

CDR3 DNA sequence: TGCGCCAGCAGTGAGTTTACCGGCGCGGACATTCAGTACTTC. Its protein product is CASSEFTGADIQYF. The chain uses TRBV10-1 and TRBJ2-4; no reliable D call. Germline CDR1 reads WNHNN; CDR2 reads SYGVQD (reference sequence). CDR3 length: 14 amino acids. Trimming shortened V by 1 base and J by 8 bases, and 12 bases separated the two germline ends.

The chain is built from TRBV6-5 and TRBJ2-7, with 11 bases aligning to TRBD1. Per germline, CDR1 MNHEY and CDR2 SVGAGI. The CDR3 is 14 residues long. V gave up 2 bases and J gave up 9 bases; unmatched junction bases: 6. Written as DNA, the CDR3 is TGTGCCAGCAGTTACGGACAGGGGGCAGGTGGGCAGTACTTC. It specifies CASSYGQGAGGQYF.

Here the CDR3 reads CASTGPRVDTQYF. In DNA form, the CDR3 reads TGTGCCAGCACCGGACCCCGGGTGGATACGCAGTATTTT. J is TRBJ2-3 and V is TRBV28; D is unresolved. Germline assignment: CDR1 MDHEN and CDR2 SYDVKM. The CDR3 runs 13 residues. Trimming pared 7 bases from V and 6 bases from J, leaving 14 bases between.

This chain joins TRBV9 and TRBJ2-1; D tentatively reads TRBD1 or TRBD2 (5 bases each). Trimming left V 2 bases short and J 6 bases short, with 12 bases between. The germline V gene encodes CDR1 SGDLS and CDR2 YYNGEE. CDR3 size: 14 residues. CDR3: CASSVQGVVNEQFF. The DNA of the CDR3 is TGTGCCAGCAGCGTGCAGGGAGTTGTCAATGAGCAGTTCTTC.

V is TRBV18 and J is TRBJ2-2, with 7 bases lining up with TRBD1. V dropped 8 bases and J dropped 7; count of bases not matched to a gene: 7. Germline V gene sequence: CDR1 KGHSH, CDR2 LQKENI. The CDR3 is 13 amino acids. Written as DNA, the CDR3 is TGTGCCAGCACCGACAGGGTCAGCGGGGAGCTGTTTTTT. This codes for CASTDRVSGELFF. Full variable domain (remainder filled in from reference TRBV18 and TRBJ2-2): NAGVMQNPRHLVRRRGQEARLRCSPMKGHSHVYWYRQLPEEGLKFMVYLQKENIIDESGMPKERFSAEFPKEGPSILRIQQVVRGDSAAYFCASTDRVSGELFFGEGSRLTVL.

The chain employs TRBV28 and TRBJ2-4, with 7 bases fitting TRBD2. This CDR3 spans 15 amino acids. Germline-derived CDR1 and CDR2 are MDHEN and SYDVKM. V trimming: 3 bases; J trimming: 0 bases; junction bases outside the gene matches: 2. In DNA form, the CDR3 reads TGTGCCAGCAGTTTCGGGGGGATAGCCAAAAACATTCAGTACTTC. It codes for CASSFGGIAKNIQYF.

The chain combines TRBV6-5 with TRBJ2-7; D is ambiguous. Looked up from germline, CDR1 is MNHEY and CDR2 is SVGAGI. The CDR3 length is 14 residues. V lost 10 bases and J 1 base, leaving 17 bases between the germline ends. The DNA for the CDR3 is TGTGCCACCAAGGGAAACGAGGTTTCCTACGAGCAGTACTTC. Translated, it gives CATKGNEVSYEQYF.

This clone was recorded a few times. This chain joins TRBV28 and TRBJ1-2; no clear D. The CDR3 contains 13 residues. V dropped 2 bases and J dropped 3 bases, with 7 bases sitting between them. Germline CDR1 and CDR2: MDHEN and SYDVKM. CDR3 in DNA: TGTGCCAGCAGTTTAGCGGGCCACTATGGCTACACCTTC. Amino acid sequence: CASSLAGHYGYTF.

The J gene is TRBJ2-2, the V gene TRBV9; D unresolved. Germline-derived CDR1 and CDR2 are SGDLS and YYNGEE. V was shortened by 2 bases and J by 2 bases, with 7 bases between the two germline ends. The CDR3 sequence is 14 residues long. The CDR3 here is CASSVNGNTGELFF. CDR3 nucleotide sequence: TGTGCCAGCAGCGTCAATGGAAACACCGGGGAGCTGTTTTTT.

The rearrangement uses TRBV5-1 and TRBJ1-6, with TRBD1 matching 9 bases. CDR3 length equals 16 residues. The germline V gene encodes CDR1 SGHRS and CDR2 YFSETQ. V lost 0 bases to trimming and J lost 6 bases; unmatched junction nucleotides: 4. DNA of the CDR3: TGCGCCAGCAGCTTGGGGACGGGACAGGGTAATTCACCCCTCCACTTT. Translated: CASSLGTGQGNSPLHF.

The chain joins TRBV28 to TRBJ1-1, with 7 bases lining up with TRBD1. Germline V CDR1 and CDR2: MDHEN, SYDVKM. V shed 3 bases, J shed 3 bases, and the junction held 7 bases outside the gene matches. The CDR3 runs 15 residues. The CDR3, as DNA: TGTGCCAGCAGTTTTCAGGGGGATGGGGACACTGAAGCTTTCTTT. It yields the protein CASSFQGDGDTEAFF.

This clone was seen just once. The chain links TRBV7-2 to TRBJ1-1; 8 positions agree with TRBD1. Germline CDR1 and CDR2: SGHTA and FQGNSA. This CDR3 region has 16 residues. Germline trimming cut 3 bases from V and 5 bases from J; bases unmatched to any gene: 11. This chain's CDR3 is CASSLALGQGPTEAFF. The CDR3 bases are TGTGCCAGCAGCTTGGCCTTAGGACAGGGCCCAACTGAAGCTTTCTTT.

The V and J genes are TRBV6-6 and TRBJ2-7; weak D call: TRBD1 (6 bases). V was shortened by 2 bases and J by 7 bases, with 18 bases between the two germline ends. Germline CDR1 is MNHNY and CDR2 is SVGAGI (reference sequence). The CDR3 has 15 amino acids. The CDR3 sequence: CASSYTRQASYEQYF. In nucleotides, the CDR3 is TGTGCCAGCAGTTACACTAGACAGGCTTCTTATGAGCAGTACTTC.

The rearrangement uses TRBV4-1 and TRBJ2-1; TRBD2 might be the D (5 bases). Germline lookup yields CDR1 MGHRA and CDR2 YSYEKL. The CDR3 spans 16 residues. V lost 0 bases to trimming and J lost 8 bases, with 17 bases between them. The CDR3: CASSQESLLAGDEQFF. In DNA form, the CDR3 reads TGCGCCAGCAGCCAAGAATCACTCCTAGCTGGTGATGAGCAGTTCTTC.

The chain employs TRBV10-2 and TRBJ2-1, with D possibly being TRBD1 (6 bases). V lost 8 bases and J lost 3, with 8 bases in between. This CDR3 is built from 12 residues. Germline-derived CDR1 and CDR2 are WSHSY and SAAADI. The CDR3 is CASGGFYNEQFF. The CDR3 DNA is TGCGCCAGCGGGGGCTTCTACAATGAGCAGTTCTTC.

The chain uses TRBV5-1 and TRBJ2-1; TRBD2 aligns across 10 bases. Germline CDR1 and CDR2: SGHRS and YFSETQ. The CDR3 runs 15 residues. J was trimmed by 3 bases and V by 0 bases; bases with no gene match: 0. In DNA form, the CDR3 reads TGCGCCAGCAGCTTGGGGACTAGCGGCTACAATGAGCAGTTCTTC. It is translated as CASSLGTSGYNEQFF.

The chain joins TRBV7-9 to TRBJ1-6; TRBD1 matches at 7 bases. The CDR3 sequence is 16 residues long. With V trimmed by 4 bases and J by 6 bases, 9 bases remained unmatched. Germline lookup yields CDR1 SEHNR and CDR2 FQNEAQ (reference sequence). This chain's CDR3 is CASSYLSGTANSPLHF. CDR3 coding DNA: TGTGCCAGCAGCTACCTCTCCGGGACAGCTAATTCACCCCTCCACTTT.

The V call is TRBV6-6, the J call TRBJ2-1, with 13 bases matching TRBD2. Losses at the gene ends were 8 bases for V and 7 bases for J; bases not matched to a gene: 5. CDR3 length equals 14 residues. The V gene's germline CDR1 is MNHNY and CDR2 SVGAGI (reference sequence). The CDR3: CASRLAGGYNEQFF. Here the CDR3 DNA reads TGTGCCAGCCGACTAGCGGGAGGTTATAATGAGCAGTTCTTC.

DNA of the CDR3: TGCGCCAGCAGCTCCCGAGGGGTCGAGCAGTACTTC. Protein sequence: CASSSRGVEQYF. The rearrangement links TRBV5-1 to TRBJ2-7; possibly TRBD1 or TRBD2 for D (5 bases each). CDR3 size: 12 residues. Germline CDR1 reads SGHRS; CDR2 reads YFSETQ. The ends were cut back, 3 bases at V and 6 bases at J, with 10 bases in the middle.

This chain joins TRBV18 and TRBJ2-1; maybe TRBD2 (5 bases). V dropped 6 bases and J dropped 5 bases, with 8 bases sitting between them. CDR3 length equals 12 residues. Germline lookup yields CDR1 KGHSH and CDR2 LQKENI. The DNA for the CDR3 is TGTGCCAGCTCGCAACTAGACAATGAGCAGTTCTTC. It codes for CASSQLDNEQFF.

The rearrangement joins TRBV28 to TRBJ2-5, with 8 bases lining up with TRBD1. With V trimmed by 5 bases and J by 2 bases, 7 bases remained unmatched. The CDR3 loop spans 15 amino acids. Germline CDR1 and CDR2: MDHEN and SYDVKM. CDR3 nucleotide sequence: TGTGCCAGCAGTACCTTGGGGACAGGACAAGAGACCCAGTACTTC. Translated: CASSTLGTGQETQYF.

This clone has a single count. The chain joins TRBV4-1 to TRBJ2-2; a possible D gene is TRBD2 (6 bases). The CDR3 has 16 residues. Trimming shortened V by 0 bases and J by 9 bases, and 17 bases separated the two germline ends. Germline V CDR1 and CDR2: MGHRA, YSYEKL. CDR3 sequence: CASSQDIPLGRRELFF. In DNA, the CDR3 is TGCGCCAGCAGCCAAGATATTCCCCTAGGGAGGCGGGAGCTGTTTTTT.